The clone carrying this TCR beta chain is a singleton in its sample. The data are from a study of blood T cell repertoires in COVID-19. The germline V and J ends were trimmed by 1 base and 6 bases, with 16 bases remaining between them. The CDR3 sequence is 15 residues long. The germline V gene encodes CDR1 SGHAT and CDR2 FQNNGV. Individuals drawn from 24 US areas were roughly 18 to 95 years old. The protocol was immunoSEQ multiplex PCR, while the TCRdb copy is restricted to in-frame clones and leaves out a portion. The sample yields around 250,000 clones, 70% to 90% seen once. The chain carries TRBV11-2 and TRBJ2-7; maybe TRBD2 (6 bases). The receptor comes from a man younger than 35 who had recovered from COVID-19. The source material was PBMCs or T cells enriched from blood (not recorded which). In nucleotides, the CDR3 is TGTGCCAGCAGCTTAGTAGGCAGTATGGGGGGCGAGCAGTACTTC. Translated, it gives CASSLVGSMGGEQYF.